The entry that follows covers one T cell receptor (beta chain) sequence. The antigen is not known. This entry belongs to a study of CD8+ T cells in alopecia areata. Treatment of the sample: oral pan-JAK inhibitor, 5-10 mg twice daily. The V gene's germline CDR1 is SQVTM and CDR2 ANQGSEA. V dropped 7 bases and J dropped 0 bases, with 9 bases sitting between them. The CDR3 has 12 residues. Findings and caveats of the study: Baseline CD8+ expansion's link to response remains uncertain, as there was one nonresponder.

TCR sequencing used cDNA made by reverse transcription of extracted RNA. Sequencing was performed with immunoSEQ multiplex PCR; in TCRdb, only in-frame clones are kept and a portion is missing. Of 130,000 to 150,000 clones in the sample, approximately 80% were seen once. The origin of this receptor is a human donor with alopecia areata. The specimen was CD8+ T cells sorted from blood, collected at week 4, from a patient treated with tofacitinib. The gene calls are TRBV29-1 and TRBJ1-1, with D uncertain. The CDR3 loop reads CSGQVMNTEAFF. The CDR3 nucleotides read TGCAGCGGGCAGGTGATGAACACTGAAGCTTTCTTT.